This T cell receptor (beta chain) emerged from a study of response to subunit inactivated influenza vaccine. Each CDR3 protein gets one entry after TCRdb re-called the RT-PCR reads with MiXCR. The sample holds about 570,000 distinct CDR3 sequences, approximately 12% seen once. This clonotype has more than one count but fewer than ten. The antigen is not known. The V gene end was trimmed by 4 bases and the J gene end by 7 bases; junction bases not matched to a gene: 6. This CDR3 comprises 15 residues. Germline V lookup: CDR1 SNHLY, CDR2 FYNNEI. Findings of the study overall: The authors put forward the suggestion that each seasonal influenza vaccination may bring in only a limited number of new T cells.

The receptor was isolated from a man between 50 and 59 years old who received an inactivated influenza vaccine. The sequencing here drew on PBMCs from blood, taken on the day of vaccination. This rearrangement joins TRBV2 to TRBJ2-1; 11 bases line up with TRBD2. This CDR3 reads CASSAYSGGANEQFF. DNA of the CDR3: TGTGCCAGCAGTGCCTATAGCGGGGGGGCGAATGAGCAGTTCTTC.